The 13 T cell receptor beta chains presented below share a single source sample, sequenced in a study of blood T cell repertoires in COVID-19. Some clones are missing from TCRdb's copy, which holds only in-frame ones; the method was immunoSEQ multiplex PCR. Of 150,000 to 200,000 clones in the sample, just under 85% were seen once. Sample: peripheral blood. Every receptor here comes from a man in his 60s with COVID-19, enrolled during active disease.

This clone was detected only a few times. The CDR3 DNA follows: TGTGCCAGCAGCCCAGGACAGTTCCCCTATGAAGCTTTCTTT. Translating gives CASSPGQFPYEAFF. The chain carries TRBV6-5 and TRBJ1-1; D is possibly TRBD1 (6 bases). CDR3 length: 14 residues. V was clipped by 6 bases and J by 7 bases, with 18 bases between them. Germline lookup yields CDR1 MNHEY and CDR2 SVGAGI.

The chain uses TRBV7-6 and TRBJ2-4, with a possible D match to TRBD2 (7 bases). This CDR3 is built from 17 residues. Germline V gives CDR1 SGHVS, CDR2 FNYEAQ. V dropped 4 bases and J dropped 3 bases, with 19 bases sitting between them. As DNA, the CDR3 is TGTGCCAGCAGCTCCGAGGGGGGGCCCTCCCGCAAAAACATTCAGTACTTC. Amino acid sequence: CASSSEGGPSRKNIQYF.

The genes are TRBV6-6 and TRBJ1-5, with TRBD1 as a possible D gene (5 bases). Germline V CDR1 and CDR2: MNHNY, SVGAGI (reference sequence). The CDR3 has 14 residues. V lost 6 bases and J lost 2, with 11 bases in between. DNA of the CDR3: TGTGCCAGCAGCGCTATACAGGGCAATCAGCCCCAGCATTTT. Translating gives CASSAIQGNQPQHF.

The chain links TRBV28 to TRBJ1-1; D is possibly TRBD1 (5 bases). The CDR3 sequence is 15 residues long. Trimming took 6 bases from V and 3 from J, leaving 17 bases between them. Germline V gene data show CDR1 as MDHEN and CDR2 as SYDVKM. CDR3 residues: CASRMQGWEDTEAFF. CDR3 sequence (DNA): TGTGCCAGCAGGATGCAGGGATGGGAGGACACTGAAGCTTTCTTT.

This chain uses TRBV30 with TRBJ1-2; no reliable D call. V lost 3 bases and J lost 7, with 18 bases in between. The germline V gene encodes CDR1 GTSNPN and CDR2 SVGIG (reference sequence). The CDR3 length is 14 residues. The CDR3 protein is CAWSRSRLVGGYTF. Here the CDR3 DNA reads TGTGCCTGGAGCCGTAGTCGTCTCGTTGGTGGCTACACCTTC.

The CDR3, as DNA: TGCAGCGTCCTCTTGGTGGGAGGCTCAGGAAGGGAGCTGTTTTTT. Encoded protein: CSVLLVGGSGRELFF. V gene TRBV29-1 combines with J gene TRBJ2-2, with D perhaps TRBD2 (6 bases). The germline V and J ends were trimmed by 6 bases and 9 bases, with 23 bases remaining between them. The CDR3 contains 15 residues. Germline V gene data show CDR1 as SQVTM and CDR2 as ANQGSEA.

This clone was found a few times. The chain couples TRBV19 to TRBJ1-2, with D possibly TRBD1 on 5 matching bases. The CDR3 consists of 15 residues. The germline gives CDR1 LNHDA, CDR2 SQIVND (reference sequence). The V end lost 5 bases, the J end lost 8 bases, and 21 bases lay between the germline ends. This CDR3 is CASSGMTVGYGGYTF. In nucleotides, the CDR3 is TGTGCCAGTAGTGGAATGACAGTTGGGTATGGGGGCTACACCTTC.

The rearrangement joins TRBV28 to TRBJ1-1, with no clear D. Trimming left V 3 bases short and J 3 bases short, with 11 bases between. The CDR3 totals 14 residues. The germline CDR1 and CDR2 sequences are MDHEN and SYDVKM. The CDR3 DNA sequence: TGTGCCAGCAGTTTCCTCGACGGGTACACTGAAGCTTTCTTT. Encoded protein: CASSFLDGYTEAFF.

This chain uses TRBV24-1 with TRBJ2-2, with 10 bases that match TRBD1. Germline lookup yields CDR1 KGHDR and CDR2 SFDVKD. The length of the CDR3 is 15 residues. Trimming took 4 bases from V and 5 from J; bases not matched to a gene: 3. CDR3 protein: CATSDGTGVTGELFF. The CDR3 DNA reads as TGTGCCACCAGTGACGGGACAGGGGTGACCGGGGAGCTGTTTTTT.

The rearrangement joins TRBV7-8 to TRBJ1-2, with TRBD1 matching over 11 bases. After removal of 3 bases from V and 3 bases from J, the junction contained 3 bases not matched to a gene. CDR3 length: 15 amino acids. Germline CDR1 and CDR2: SGHVS and FQNEAQ. This CDR3 is CASSFRTGGDYGYTF. Here the CDR3 DNA reads TGTGCCAGCAGCTTCCGGACAGGGGGCGACTATGGCTACACCTTC.

The genes are TRBV7-2 and TRBJ2-1; TRBD1 might be the D (5 bases). V was cut by 6 bases and J by 4 bases, with 13 bases left in between. CDR1 SGHTA and CDR2 FQGNSA come from the germline V gene. The CDR3 sequence is 14 residues long. CDR3 sequence (DNA): TGTGCCAGCAGTCGTGGGGCCGGTTACAATGAGCAGTTCTTC. Protein product: CASSRGAGYNEQFF.

CDR3 amino acids: CASSLFERVETGELFF. The CDR3 region has the DNA TGTGCCAGCAGCTTATTCGAGAGAGTGGAGACCGGGGAGCTGTTTTTT. The chain recombines TRBV5-6 with TRBJ2-2, with D unclear. The V and J ends lost 2 bases and 5 bases respectively, with 16 bases between them. Germline V lookup: CDR1 SGHDT, CDR2 YYEEEE. This CDR3 comprises 16 residues.

This clone was recorded only once. This chain uses TRBV7-6 with TRBJ1-3, with D maybe TRBD1 (5 bases). V dropped 7 bases and J dropped 4 bases, with 11 bases sitting between them. Germline V gene data show CDR1 as SGHVS and CDR2 as FNYEAQ. The CDR3 totals 13 residues. The CDR3 sequence is CASTGLVGNTIYF. The CDR3 DNA reads as TGTGCCAGCACGGGACTAGTCGGAAACACCATATATTTT.